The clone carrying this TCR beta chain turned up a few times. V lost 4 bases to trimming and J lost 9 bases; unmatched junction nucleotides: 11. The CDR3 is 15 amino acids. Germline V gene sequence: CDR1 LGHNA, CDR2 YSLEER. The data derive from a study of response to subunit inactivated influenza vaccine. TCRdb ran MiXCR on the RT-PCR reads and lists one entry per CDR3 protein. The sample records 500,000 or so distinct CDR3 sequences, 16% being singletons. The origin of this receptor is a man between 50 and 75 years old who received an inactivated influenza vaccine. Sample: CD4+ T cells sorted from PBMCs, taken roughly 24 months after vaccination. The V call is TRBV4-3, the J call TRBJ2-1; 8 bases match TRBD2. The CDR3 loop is CASSLQREKTIEQFF. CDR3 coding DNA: TGCGCCAGCAGCCTACAGCGGGAGAAAACAATTGAGCAGTTCTTC.